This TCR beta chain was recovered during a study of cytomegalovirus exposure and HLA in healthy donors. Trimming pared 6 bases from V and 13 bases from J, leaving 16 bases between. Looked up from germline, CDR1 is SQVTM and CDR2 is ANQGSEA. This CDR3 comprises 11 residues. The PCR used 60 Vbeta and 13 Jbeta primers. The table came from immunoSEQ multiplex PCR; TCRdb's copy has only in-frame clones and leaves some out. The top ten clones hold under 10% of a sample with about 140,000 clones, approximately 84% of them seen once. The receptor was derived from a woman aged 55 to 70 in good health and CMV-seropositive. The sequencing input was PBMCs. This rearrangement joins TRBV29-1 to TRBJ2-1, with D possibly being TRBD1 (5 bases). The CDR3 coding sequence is TGCAGCGTCCCCGAAGGGGCCCTCCAGTTCTTC. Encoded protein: CSVPEGALQFF.